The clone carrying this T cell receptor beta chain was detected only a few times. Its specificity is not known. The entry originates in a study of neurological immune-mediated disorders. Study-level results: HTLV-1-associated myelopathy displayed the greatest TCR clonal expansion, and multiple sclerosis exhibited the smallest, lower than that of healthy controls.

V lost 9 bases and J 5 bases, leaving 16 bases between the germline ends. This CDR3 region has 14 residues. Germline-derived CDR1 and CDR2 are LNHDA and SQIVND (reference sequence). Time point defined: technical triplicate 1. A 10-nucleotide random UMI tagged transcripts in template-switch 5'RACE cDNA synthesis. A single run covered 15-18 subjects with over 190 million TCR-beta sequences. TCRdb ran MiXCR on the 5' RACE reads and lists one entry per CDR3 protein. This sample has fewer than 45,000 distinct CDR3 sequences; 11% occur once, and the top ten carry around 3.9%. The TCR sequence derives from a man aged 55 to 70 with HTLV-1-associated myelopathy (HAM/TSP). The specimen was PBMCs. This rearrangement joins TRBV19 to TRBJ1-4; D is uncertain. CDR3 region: CASGLGRRNEKLFF. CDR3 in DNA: TGTGCCAGCGGCTTAGGGCGCCGGAATGAAAAACTGTTTTTT.